Listed here is a single T cell receptor (beta chain). CDR1 and CDR2 from the germline V gene are MNHEY and SVGEGT. Trimming removed 7 bases from V and 4 bases from J, with 16 bases in between. The CDR3 is 14 amino acids. The record originates from a study of blood T cells in healthy people across ages. Through a sample-barcoded 5' primer and a J-beta primer mix, a second PCR was run for roughly 6 to 11 cycles. MiXCR, run by TCRdb on the 5' RACE reads, gives a single entry per CDR3 protein. The sample has 1.5 million to 2 million distinct CDR3 sequences, 25% to 30% seen once. The clonotype originates from a woman in her twenties or thirties in good health. The material sequenced was blood. The V call is TRBV6-2 or TRBV6-3, the J call TRBJ1-1, with a possible D match to TRBD1 (5 bases). The CDR3 region has the DNA TGTGCCAGCAACGACAGCGAAATGACCACTGAAGCTTTCTTT. Translating it yields CASNDSEMTTEAFF.